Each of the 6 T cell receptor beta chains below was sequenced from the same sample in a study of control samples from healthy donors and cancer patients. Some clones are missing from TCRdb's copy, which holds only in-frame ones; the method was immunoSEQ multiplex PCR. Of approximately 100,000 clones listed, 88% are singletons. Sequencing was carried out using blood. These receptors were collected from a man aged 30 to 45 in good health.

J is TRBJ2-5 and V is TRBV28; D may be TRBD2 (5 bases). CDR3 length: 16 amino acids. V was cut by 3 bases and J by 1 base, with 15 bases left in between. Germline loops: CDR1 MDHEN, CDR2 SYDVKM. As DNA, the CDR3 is TGTGCCAGCAGTTTTCCCGATCCGAGGGCCCAAGAGACCCAGTACTTC. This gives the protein CASSFPDPRAQETQYF. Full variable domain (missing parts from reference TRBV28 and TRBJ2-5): DVKVTQSSRYLVKRTGEKVFLECVQDMDHENMFWYRQDPGLGLRLIYFSYDVKMKEKGDIPEGYSVSREKKERFSLILESASTNQTSMYLCASSFPDPRAQETQYFGPGTRLLVL.

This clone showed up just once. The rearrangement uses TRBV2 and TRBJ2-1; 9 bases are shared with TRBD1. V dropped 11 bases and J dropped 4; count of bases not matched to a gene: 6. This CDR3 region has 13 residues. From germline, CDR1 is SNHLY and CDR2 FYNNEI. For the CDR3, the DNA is TGTGCCTGCTCAGGACAGGGGTACAATGAGCAGTTCTTC. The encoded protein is CACSGQGYNEQFF.

Here the CDR3 DNA reads TGTGCCAGCAGCCAAAAGGGATCTGGAAACACCATATATTTT. It codes for CASSQKGSGNTIYF. This sequence joins TRBV3-1 (or the pseudogene TRBV3-2) and TRBJ1-3; no definite D call. Germline assignment: CDR1 LGHDT and CDR2 YNNKEL (reference sequence). The CDR3 extends over 14 amino acids. V lost 2 bases, J lost 1 base, and 6 bases lay in between.

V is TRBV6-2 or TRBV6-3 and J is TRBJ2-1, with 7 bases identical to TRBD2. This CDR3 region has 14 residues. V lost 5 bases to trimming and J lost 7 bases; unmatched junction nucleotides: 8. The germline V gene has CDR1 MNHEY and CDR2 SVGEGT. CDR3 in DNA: TGTGCCAGCAGTGTTGGACTAGAAGTAAATGAGCAGTTCTTC. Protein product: CASSVGLEVNEQFF.

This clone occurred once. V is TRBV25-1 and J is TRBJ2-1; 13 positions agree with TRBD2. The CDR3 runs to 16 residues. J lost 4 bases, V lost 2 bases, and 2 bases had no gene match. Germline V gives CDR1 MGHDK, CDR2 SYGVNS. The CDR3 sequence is CASSEETSGRYNEQFF. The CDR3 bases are TGTGCCAGCAGTGAAGAGACTAGCGGGAGGTACAATGAGCAGTTCTTC. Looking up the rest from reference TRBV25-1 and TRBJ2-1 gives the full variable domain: EADIYQTPRYLVIGTGKKITLECSQTMGHDKMYWYQQDPGMELHLIHYSYGVNSTEKGDLSSESTVSRIRTEHFPLTLESARPSHTSQYLCASSEETSGRYNEQFFGPGTRLTVL.

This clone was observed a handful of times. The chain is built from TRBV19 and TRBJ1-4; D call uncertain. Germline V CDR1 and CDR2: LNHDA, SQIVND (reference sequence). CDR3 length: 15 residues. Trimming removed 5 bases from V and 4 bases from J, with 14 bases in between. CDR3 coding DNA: TGTGCCAGTAGTCATCCCATGAGCCTTAATGAAAAACTGTTTTTT. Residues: CASSHPMSLNEKLFF.